The 27 T cell receptor beta chains below all came from one sample that was sequenced in a study of blood T cell repertoires in COVID-19. Clones were read by immunoSEQ multiplex PCR, and TCRdb kept only the in-frame ones, dropping some. The repertoire consists of fewer than 200,000 clones, with 65% to 85% occurring once and the leading ten covering about 3.6%. The sequencing sample was made of PBMCs or T cells enriched from blood (not recorded which). Receptor source: a woman aged 45-60 years in a cohort exposed to, infected with or recovered from COVID-19 (not recorded which).

This clone was counted only a few times. J is TRBJ2-7 and V is TRBV6-5; TRBD1 matches at 7 bases. The length of the CDR3 is 13 residues. With V trimmed by 8 bases and J by 0 bases, 4 bases remained unmatched. Looked up from germline, CDR1 is MNHEY and CDR2 is SVGAGI. The CDR3 DNA reads as TGTGCCAGCTCAGGGGGTGACTCCTACGAGCAGTACTTC. Translating it yields CASSGGDSYEQYF.

V usage is TRBV6-4 and J usage is TRBJ2-2, with 7 bases identical to TRBD1. Per the germline V gene, CDR1 is MRHNA and CDR2 is SNTAGT. This CDR3 contains 18 residues. The V and J ends lost 3 bases and 3 bases, in that order; junction bases with no gene match: 13. The CDR3 bases are TGTGCCAGCAGTGAAGATCTATACGGGACAGAAGACACCGGGGAGCTGTTTTTT. It encodes CASSEDLYGTEDTGELFF.

The rearrangement joins TRBV6-5 to TRBJ2-7, with D tentatively TRBD1 (6 bases). The V and J ends lost 6 bases and 3 bases respectively, with 12 bases between them. This CDR3 comprises 13 residues. Germline V gene data show CDR1 as MNHEY and CDR2 as SVGAGI. CDR3: CASRPTGYYEQYF. The CDR3 DNA is TGTGCCAGCAGGCCGACAGGCTACTACGAGCAGTACTTC.

The chain couples TRBV5-1 to TRBJ2-4, with TRBD1 as a possible D gene (5 bases). The CDR3 has 14 amino acids. V was cut by 7 bases and J by 0 bases, with 11 bases left in between. The germline CDR1 and CDR2 sequences are SGHRS and YFSETQ. This CDR3 reads CASYRHVAKNIQYF. CDR3 bases: TGCGCCAGCTACAGGCATGTAGCCAAAAACATTCAGTACTTC.

The V gene is TRBV20-1, the J gene TRBJ2-4; TRBD1 might be the D (6 bases). From germline, CDR1 is DFQATT and CDR2 SNEGSKA (reference sequence). The CDR3 contains 13 residues. Deletions cut 3 bases from V and 6 bases from J, with 12 bases between. The CDR3 DNA follows: TGCAGTGCTAGTAGCCTACAGGGAAACATTCAGTACTTC. It is translated as CSASSLQGNIQYF.

The V gene is TRBV30, the J gene TRBJ1-2; 8 nucleotides align to TRBD1. The CDR3 loop spans 13 amino acids. Germline loops: CDR1 GTSNPN, CDR2 SVGIG (reference sequence). V was pared by 2 bases and J by 5 bases, with 4 bases of the junction left unmatched. DNA of the CDR3: TGTGCCTGGAGTATTCAGGGGGCTTATGGCTACACCTTC. Translated: CAWSIQGAYGYTF.

The CDR3 bases are TGTGCCATCAGTGAGACAGGAGATAACAATGAGCAGTTCTTC. Its protein product is CAISETGDNNEQFF. J is TRBJ2-1 and V is TRBV10-3; TRBD1 might be the D (5 bases). V was trimmed by 2 bases and J by 5 bases, leaving 10 bases between them. Germline V gene sequence: CDR1 ENHRY, CDR2 SYGVKD. The length of the CDR3 is 14 residues.

J is TRBJ1-2 and V is TRBV13; TRBD1 might be the D (5 bases). The CDR3 totals 15 residues. Looked up from germline, CDR1 is PRHDT and CDR2 is FYEKMQ (reference sequence). V lost 0 bases, J lost 6 bases, and 14 bases lay in between. Here the CDR3 reads CASSLGSGGENGYTF. CDR3 coding DNA: TGTGCCAGCAGCTTAGGGTCGGGGGGTGAAAATGGCTACACCTTC.

DNA of the CDR3: TGTGCCAGCAGTTACACAAACAGGGTAAATCAGCCCCAGCATTTT. The encoded protein is CASSYTNRVNQPQHF. The chain uses TRBV6-2 or TRBV6-3 and TRBJ1-5, with D tentatively TRBD1 (6 bases). V lost 2 bases to trimming and J lost 4 bases, with 12 bases between them. This CDR3 has 15 residues. The germline CDR1 and CDR2 sequences are MNHEY and SVGEGT.

This sequence joins TRBV28 and TRBJ1-1, with D possibly being TRBD1 (5 bases). Germline assignment: CDR1 MDHEN and CDR2 SYDVKM. The CDR3 sequence is 15 residues long. V lost 2 bases, J lost 6 bases, and 16 bases lay in between. The CDR3 DNA follows: TGTGCCAGCAGTTTAGCTGCAGGGAATGTACCTGAAGCTTTCTTT. This codes for CASSLAAGNVPEAFF.

The genes are TRBV19 and TRBJ1-3; maybe TRBD1 (6 bases). CDR1 is LNHDA and CDR2 is SQIVND in the germline V gene (reference sequence). The CDR3 contains 17 residues. Deletions cut 5 bases from V and 0 bases from J, with 17 bases between. The CDR3, as DNA: TGTGCCAGTAGTCTCGGGGACAAGCAGCTCTCTGGAAACACCATATATTTT. This sequence encodes CASSLGDKQLSGNTIYF.

V gene TRBV10-3 combines with J gene TRBJ2-3; 11 positions agree with TRBD1. V shed 5 bases and J 3 bases; nucleotides not matched to a gene: 7. The CDR3 has 16 residues. CDR1 is ENHRY, CDR2 SYGVKD, per germline. The CDR3 spells CAISPGTGGGTDTQYF. CDR3 sequence (DNA): TGTGCCATCAGTCCCGGGACAGGGGGTGGGACAGATACGCAGTATTTT.

The V call is TRBV5-4, the J call TRBJ2-2; 8 bases are shared with TRBD2. CDR3 length: 16 amino acids. J gave up 7 bases and V 1 base, and 9 bases lay outside the gene matches. CDR1 SGHNT and CDR2 YYREEE come from the germline V gene (reference sequence). The CDR3 coding sequence is TGTGCCAGCAGCTTGAGAACGGGGGGGCGAGGCGGGGAGCTGTTTTTT. It translates to CASSLRTGGRGGELFF.

The chain employs TRBV5-6 and TRBJ2-5, with D possibly being TRBD1 (5 bases). V dropped 7 bases and J dropped 5 bases, with 15 bases sitting between them. The CDR3 loop spans 13 amino acids. Germline V gene lookup returns CDR1 SGHDT and CDR2 YYEEEE. The CDR3 loop reads CASGRQRAETQYF. The CDR3 DNA is TGTGCCAGCGGACGACAGCGAGCGGAGACCCAGTACTTC.

The chain uses TRBV2 and TRBJ2-7; D remains ambiguous. The CDR3 length is 13 residues. Trimming took 3 bases from V and 2 from J, leaving 8 bases between them. CDR1 and CDR2 from the germline V gene are SNHLY and FYNNEI. CDR3 protein: CASSDMSTYEQYF. The DNA for the CDR3 is TGTGCCAGCAGTGATATGTCTACCTACGAGCAGTACTTC.

This chain uses TRBV5-4 with TRBJ2-7; 8 nucleotides line up with TRBD1. The J segment lost 2 bases and the V segment lost 0 bases, leaving 4 bases of the junction unmatched. The germline V gene has CDR1 SGHNT and CDR2 YYREEE (reference sequence). The CDR3 length is 15 residues. CDR3 residues: CASSLARDRTYEQYF. DNA for the CDR3: TGTGCCAGCAGCTTGGCCCGGGACAGGACCTACGAGCAGTACTTC.

CDR3 residues: CASSVGQGTTYEQYF. The CDR3 DNA is TGTGCCAGCAGCGTAGGTCAGGGGACTACCTACGAGCAGTACTTC. The chain employs TRBV9 and TRBJ2-7, with D perhaps matching TRBD2 (7 bases). This CDR3 has 15 amino acids. The V end was cut by 0 bases, the J end by 2 bases, with 12 bases between. Germline V gives CDR1 SGDLS, CDR2 YYNGEE.

V is TRBV18 and J is TRBJ2-1; possibly TRBD2 for D (6 bases). The CDR3 contains 16 residues. Germline lookup yields CDR1 KGHSH and CDR2 LQKENI. V lost 1 base and J lost 3, with 13 bases in between. In DNA form, the CDR3 reads TGTGCCAGCTCACCACTAGGAGGGAGTATCTACAATGAGCAGTTCTTC. It yields the protein CASSPLGGSIYNEQFF. Drawing the rest from reference TRBV18 and TRBJ2-1, the complete variable domain is NAGVMQNPRHLVRRRGQEARLRCSPMKGHSHVYWYRQLPEEGLKFMVYLQKENIIDESGMPKERFSAEFPKEGPSILRIQQVVRGDSAAYFCASSPLGGSIYNEQFFGPGTRLTVL.

The sample holds many counts of this clone. The CDR3 here is CASSNRQIYEQYF. The DNA for the CDR3 is TGTGCCAGCAGTAACAGACAGATTTACGAGCAGTACTTC. This chain links TRBV28 with TRBJ2-7; D perhaps matches TRBD1 (5 bases). V lost 5 bases, J lost 4 bases, and 12 bases lay in between. This CDR3 is 13 amino acids long. Germline lookup yields CDR1 MDHEN and CDR2 SYDVKM.

The CDR3 region is CASSRGDRDYEQYF. CDR3 nucleotides: TGTGCCAGCTCACGTGGGGACAGGGACTACGAGCAGTACTTC. The chain joins TRBV18 to TRBJ2-7; 9 nucleotides line up with TRBD1. CDR1 and CDR2 (germline): KGHSH, LQKENI. The CDR3 runs 14 residues. V trimming: 4 bases; J trimming: 3 bases; junction bases outside the gene matches: 4.

The CDR3 here is CSGEQGSGGYTF. Here the CDR3 DNA reads TGCAGCGGCGAACAGGGGTCGGGCGGCTACACCTTC. The rearrangement links TRBV29-1 to TRBJ1-2; TRBD1 agrees at 7 bases. V lost 7 bases to trimming and J lost 8 bases; unmatched junction nucleotides: 10. The germline V gene encodes CDR1 SQVTM and CDR2 ANQGSEA. CDR3 length: 12 residues.

This chain uses TRBV5-1 with TRBJ1-6; tentatively, D is TRBD1 (6 bases). The CDR3 contains 18 residues. Trimming shortened V by 2 bases and J by 0 bases, and 15 bases separated the two germline ends. CDR1 SGHRS and CDR2 YFSETQ come from the germline V gene. The chain's CDR3 is CASSLQGPRSSYNSPLHF. The DNA of the CDR3 is TGCGCCAGCAGCTTACAGGGACCTAGGAGCTCCTATAATTCACCCCTCCACTTT.

This clone was found a few times. This sequence joins TRBV30 and TRBJ1-1; D might be TRBD1 (5 bases). The length of the CDR3 is 15 residues. Germline V CDR1 and CDR2: GTSNPN, SVGIG (reference sequence). V was trimmed by 0 bases and J by 0 bases, leaving 11 bases between them. CDR3 sequence (DNA): TGTGCCTGGAGTGTATCAGGGAACCTGAACACTGAAGCTTTCTTT. This gives the protein CAWSVSGNLNTEAFF.

The table lists this clone with a few counts. The J gene is TRBJ2-5, the V gene TRBV6-5; TRBD2 matches 9 bases. The CDR3 is 14 amino acids. With 6 bases clipped from V and 5 bases from J, the junction kept 7 bases outside the gene matches. CDR1 and CDR2 (germline): MNHEY, SVGAGI. The CDR3 DNA reads TGTGCCAGCAGACCTAGCGGGACGCGCGAGACCCAGTACTTC. Translation gives CASRPSGTRETQYF.

The V gene is TRBV9, the J gene TRBJ2-2; 14 nucleotides agree with TRBD2. CDR3 length: 18 amino acids. The J segment lost 7 bases and the V segment lost 3 bases, leaving 11 bases of the junction unmatched. CDR1 is SGDLS, CDR2 YYNGEE, per germline. CDR3 DNA: TGTGCCAGCAGCGGCAAGGGACTAGCGGGGGCTCGTGGCGGGGAGCTGTTTTTT. It translates to CASSGKGLAGARGGELFF.

This sequence joins TRBV28 and TRBJ2-5, with 10 bases that match TRBD2. J was trimmed by 4 bases and V by 8 bases; bases with no gene match: 13. Germline V gene data show CDR1 as MDHEN and CDR2 as SYDVKM. CDR3 size: 16 residues. The CDR3 loop reads CASAMLRVAGGETQYF. DNA of the CDR3: TGTGCCAGCGCCATGTTACGGGTAGCGGGAGGAGAGACCCAGTACTTC.

The V and J genes are TRBV4-2 and TRBJ1-4; 9 positions match TRBD1. CDR1 LGHNA and CDR2 YNFKEQ come from the germline V gene. V trimming: 5 bases; J trimming: 5 bases; junction bases outside the gene matches: 3. CDR3 length: 14 amino acids. CDR3 DNA sequence: TGTGCCAGCAGCATCGGGACAGGGAATGAAAAACTGTTTTTT. It translates to CASSIGTGNEKLFF.